This T cell receptor (beta chain) was recorded in a study of T-cell memory formation after mild COVID-19 (dated by TCRdb to the early 2020s). For the study in its entirety: Most TCR sequence clusters were specific to one of the two donors. The cohort comprised two young, previously healthy adult volunteers, one female and one male. In a couple of donors, T-cell clones that expanded and contracted after mild COVID-19 were followed by sequencing TCRalpha and TCRbeta repertoires longitudinally.

Ficoll-Paque density gradient centrifugation was used to isolate PBMCs. The instrument given in TCRdb is Illumina NovaSeq 6000. TCRalpha and TCRbeta cDNA libraries were constructed by 5'RACE with constant-segment primers, with sample barcodes and unique molecular identifiers being introduced. RNA was extracted from every sample with Trizol reagent. Library amplification was performed in two PCR steps, and a second sample barcode and Illumina TruSeq adapters were introduced in the second step. Libraries were sequenced on an Illumina NovaSeq with 2 x 150 bp paired-end reads. In the paper's pipeline: Reads were demultiplexed and collapsed into UMI-guided consensus sequences with migec v1.2.7. Using mixcr v2.1.11, the UMI consensuses were aligned to TRA and TRB V and J templates and assembled into clonotypes. Clonotypes were classified as expanded or contracted when called significant by both edgeR and NoisET, with noise models trained on biological replicates. For edgeR calls, the cutoffs were a false discovery rate-adjusted p below 0.01 and a log2 fold-change threshold of 1. As an exploratory analysis of dynamics, max-normalized trajectories of the 1000 most abundant clonotypes were examined with PCA combined with hierarchical clustering. Separately sequenced CD4+ and CD8+ repertoires were used to assign a CD4 or CD8 phenotype to each responding clone. TCRdb took the public reads, trimmed them with fastp at Q25, ran MiXCR for clone calling and kept in-frame beta chains. Duplicate CDR3 protein sequences are folded into a single record with the most common DNA and genes. The V and J calls and clone size are TCRdb's, not the authors'. Recorded for this sample are about 16,000 distinct CDR3 sequences; approximately 23% of them occurred a single time. The leading ten clones occupy around 60% of the sample.

General findings and caveats noted by the study authors: The study covered only two mild cases, and larger cohorts including severe cases with pre-infection samples were considered necessary. Contracting CD4+ clones were located mainly in the CM and EM memory subsets, whereas CD8+ clones were found to be enriched in EMRA. Some responding clones were detected in pre-infection memory, which suggested that pre-existing cross-reactive memory T cells had joined the SARS-CoV-2 response. Clones that contracted from day 15 to 85 showed balanced CD4/CD8 phenotypes, whereas a second wave of clones that expanded from day 15 to 37 leaned towards CD4+. SARS-CoV-2 specificity of the second-wave clones peaking on day 37 was not confirmed.

CDR1 and CDR2 were assigned from the germline V gene (reference sequence) as SEHNR and FQNEAQ. The CDR3 holds 16 amino acids from the cysteine to the phenylalanine. The CDR3 DNA has 48 bases and is translated from base 1. The germline V end is reduced by 1 base and the J end by 1 base; junction bases left unmatched: 2. This clonotype was recorded many times. Its binding antigen is unknown. No much larger clonotype is one base removed from it; base qualities were not supplied. The chain joins TRBV7-9 to TRBJ1-5; TRBD1 matches 9 bases in the middle. The source of this sequence is a young man who had mild COVID-19 (a few samples of this study predate the infection). The sample titles of this study are shuffled in the database, so cell type and time point are left out; the donor was told from shared clones. Material for sequencing was PBMCs or a T cell subset sorted from them (not recorded which). The nucleotide sequence reads as follows: TGTGCCAGCAGCTTAGGGGACAGGGAAAGCAATCAGCCCCAGCATTTT. Translated, it reads CASSLGDRESNQPQHF.